This passage covers 31 T cell receptor beta chains from one sample sequenced in a study of CD8 T cells in ankylosing spondylitis. Study-wide results and caveats: Made up of several highly homologous variants, a TCR beta motif appeared characteristic of ankylosing spondylitis blood.

Antigens of these TCRs are unknown. From the 5' RACE reads, TCRdb called clonotypes with MiXCR, one entry per CDR3 protein. The table has approximately 440,000 distinct CDR3 sequences, 15% to 20% seen once. Input material: blood, either unsorted or a sorted T cell fraction (not recorded which). These receptor sequences come from a male donor with ankylosing spondylitis.

This clonotype appeared many times. The chain couples TRBV5-1 to TRBJ2-2, with a possible D match to TRBD2 (5 bases). The CDR3 sequence is 16 residues long. CDR1 and CDR2 from the germline V gene are SGHRS and YFSETQ. V lost 3 bases to trimming and J lost 0 bases, with 12 bases between them. In DNA form, the CDR3 reads TGCGCCAGCAGCTCGGAAGGGAGACCGAACACCGGGGAGCTGTTTTTT. It codes for CASSSEGRPNTGELFF.

This clonotype was picked up a small number of times. V is TRBV7-6 and J is TRBJ2-1, with 7 bases identical to TRBD1. The V segment lost 5 bases and the J segment 3 bases; nucleotides outside the gene matches: 13. The CDR3 has 17 residues. CDR1 is SGHVS and CDR2 is FNYEAQ in the germline V gene. The CDR3 loop reads CASSPRPGQKSYNEQFF. CDR3 nucleotide sequence: TGTGCCAGCAGCCCCAGACCGGGACAGAAGAGCTACAATGAGCAGTTCTTC.

This clonotype turned up a few times. The CDR3, as DNA: TGTGCCAGCAGACCGGAAGGGACAGGGAATCAGCCCCAGCATTTT. Protein sequence: CASRPEGTGNQPQHF. The rearrangement links TRBV28 to TRBJ1-5, with TRBD1 matching over 9 bases. CDR1 MDHEN and CDR2 SYDVKM come from the germline V gene. The junction had 7 bases not matched to a gene; V was cut back by 6 bases and J by 4 bases. The CDR3 has 15 residues.

This clonotype occurred a few times. DNA of the CDR3: TGCAGCGGAGGGGACAGGGGAATCACTGAAGCTTTCTTT. This encodes CSGGDRGITEAFF. The genes are TRBV29-1 and TRBJ1-1; TRBD1 agrees at 10 bases. The ends lost 7 bases at V and 4 bases at J; junction bases unmatched: 6. CDR3 length: 13 amino acids. CDR1 is SQVTM, CDR2 ANQGSEA, per germline.

There are a few counts of this clonotype. V is TRBV9 and J is TRBJ1-1, with 9 bases fitting TRBD1. Trimming removed 2 bases from V and 4 bases from J; junction bases left unmatched: 3. CDR1 SGDLS and CDR2 YYNGEE come from the germline V gene. This CDR3 is built from 14 residues. The DNA for the CDR3 is TGTGCCAGCAGCGTCTCGACAGGGGGCACTGAAGCTTTCTTT. It yields the protein CASSVSTGGTEAFF.

This clonotype was counted only a few times. This chain joins TRBV12-3 or TRBV12-4 and TRBJ2-2; D might be TRBD1 (6 bases). The V and J ends lost 5 bases and 5 bases respectively, with 18 bases between them. The CDR3 sequence is 16 residues long. The CDR3 region is CASSPSGVPSTGELFF. The CDR3 nucleotides are TGTGCCAGCAGTCCTTCAGGGGTACCTTCGACCGGGGAGCTGTTTTTT.

This clonotype was recorded a few times. The rearrangement uses TRBV5-1 and TRBJ2-5, with 8 bases lining up with TRBD1. CDR1 and CDR2 from the germline V gene are SGHRS and YFSETQ. V was pared by 4 bases and J by 8 bases, with 13 bases of the junction left unmatched. The CDR3 has 15 residues. The DNA of the CDR3 is TGCGCCAGCAGCACAACGACAGGGGCCGGGGGAACCCAGTACTTC. Residues: CASSTTTGAGGTQYF.

This clonotype has just a few counts. J is TRBJ2-1 and V is TRBV20-1; 8 bases map to TRBD2. CDR1 DFQATT and CDR2 SNEGSKA come from the germline V gene (reference sequence). Trimming took 3 bases from V and 10 from J; bases not matched to a gene: 17. The CDR3 length is 16 residues. DNA for the CDR3: TGCAGTGCTAGCCCCAAGTTTCGGGGGGGCCCGGCGGAGCAGTTCTTC. Translation gives CSASPKFRGGPAEQFF.

In its sample, this clonotype was seen a few times. The rearrangement uses TRBV11-3 and TRBJ2-2; D call uncertain. Trimming left V 0 bases short and J 1 base short, with 6 bases between. This CDR3 is 15 amino acids long. CDR1 and CDR2 from the germline V gene are SGHNT and YENEEA. CDR3 DNA sequence: TGTGCCAGCAGCTTAGATTCCCGGAACACCGGGGAGCTGTTTTTT. It yields the protein CASSLDSRNTGELFF. The whole variable domain, remainder taken from reference TRBV11-3 and TRBJ2-2, is EAGVVQSPRYKIIEKKQPVAFWCNPISGHNTLYWYLQNLGQGPELLIRYENEEAVDDSQLPKDRFSAERLKGVDSTLKIQPAELGDSAVYLCASSLDSRNTGELFFGEGSRLTVL.

The rearrangement uses TRBV6-1 and TRBJ2-1, with D perhaps given as TRBD1 or TRBD2 (5 bases each). The germline V gene has CDR1 MNHNS and CDR2 SASEGT. V lost 1 base and J lost 9, with 10 bases in between. This CDR3 is 13 amino acids long. The CDR3 region is CASSEVRGAEQFF. DNA for the CDR3: TGTGCCAGCAGTGAAGTGAGGGGCGCTGAGCAGTTCTTC.

The sample holds a few counts of this clonotype. The genes are TRBV7-9 and TRBJ2-4; D is undetermined. The CDR3 loop spans 15 amino acids. The ends were cut back, 0 bases at V and 0 bases at J, with 6 bases in the middle. Germline assignment: CDR1 SEHNR and CDR2 FQNEAQ (reference sequence). The CDR3 is CASSLAHGAKNIQYF. The CDR3 nucleotides read TGTGCCAGCAGCTTAGCGCACGGAGCCAAAAACATTCAGTACTTC.

The chain recombines TRBV11-2 with TRBJ2-2; 7 bases are a match to TRBD2. The V gene's germline CDR1 is SGHAT and CDR2 FQNNGV. This CDR3 contains 14 residues. With V trimmed by 2 bases and J by 6 bases, 3 bases remained unmatched. As DNA, the CDR3 is TGTGCCAGCAGCTTATCGGCGGGGGCCGGGGAGCTGTTTTTT. As protein: CASSLSAGAGELFF.

The chain is built from TRBV6-1 and TRBJ1-1; the match to TRBD1 covers 8 bases. After removal of 6 bases from V and 5 bases from J, the junction contained 11 bases not matched to a gene. There are 15 residues in the CDR3. The germline V gene encodes CDR1 MNHNS and CDR2 SASEGT. The CDR3 coding sequence is TGTGCCAGCAGACCCCGTGGACAGGGAGGAACTGAAGCTTTCTTT. Protein: CASRPRGQGGTEAFF.

The rearrangement uses TRBV6-1 and TRBJ2-7; D may be TRBD2 (6 bases). V shed 6 bases and J shed 6 bases, with 18 bases lying between them. The germline CDR1 and CDR2 sequences are MNHNS and SASEGT. The CDR3 contains 14 residues. The CDR3 reads CASSPQGAGSEQYF. DNA of the CDR3: TGTGCCAGCAGCCCCCAAGGGGCGGGGTCCGAGCAGTACTTC.

A few counts support this clonotype. The V call is TRBV5-5, the J call TRBJ1-1; the D is unclear. V gave up 1 base and J gave up 2 bases, with 9 bases separating them. CDR1 is SGHKS, CDR2 YYEKEE, per germline (reference sequence). This CDR3 contains 14 residues. This chain's CDR3 is CASSLPGINTEAFF. As DNA, the CDR3 is TGTGCCAGCAGCTTGCCGGGGATCAACACTGAAGCTTTCTTT.

This clonotype turned up a few times. The chain employs TRBV9 and TRBJ2-2; 9 bases match TRBD1. This CDR3 is built from 16 residues. Germline CDR1 and CDR2: SGDLS and YYNGEE. Trimming at V came to 3 bases and at J to 5 bases, leaving 8 bases not matched to a gene. This CDR3 is CASSETGGELTGELFF. The CDR3 DNA reads as TGTGCCAGCAGCGAAACAGGGGGCGAGTTGACCGGGGAGCTGTTTTTT. Full variable domain (rest looked up from reference TRBV9 and TRBJ2-2): DSGVTQTPKHLITATGQRVTLRCSPRSGDLSVYWYQQSLDQGLQFLIQYYNGEERAKGNILERFSAQQFPDLHSELNLSSLELGDSALYFCASSETGGELTGELFFGEGSRLTVL.

The rearrangement uses TRBV5-8 and TRBJ2-1, with no clear D. The germline V gene encodes CDR1 SGHTS and CDR2 YDEGEE. Between the trimmed V and J ends, which lost 7 bases and 7 bases, there was a span of 18 bases. The CDR3 spans 14 residues. The CDR3 nucleotides read TGTGCCAGCTCTGCCCAATCCCCACGTAATGAGCAGTTCTTC. Translating it yields CASSAQSPRNEQFF.

CDR3 amino acids: CASSLALGGNSPLHF. The CDR3 bases are TGTGCCAGCAGTTTAGCACTGGGGGGCAATTCACCCCTCCACTTT. The genes are TRBV27 and TRBJ1-6; D possibly corresponds to TRBD1 (6 bases). The CDR3 sequence is 15 residues long. V was shortened by 2 bases and J by 7 bases, with 12 bases between the two germline ends. The germline V gene encodes CDR1 MNHEY and CDR2 SMNVEV (reference sequence).

This clonotype has only a few counts. The chain recombines TRBV6-5 with TRBJ1-5; D unclear. This CDR3 region has 17 residues. V was trimmed by 0 bases and J by 1 base, leaving 13 bases between them. The germline gives CDR1 MNHEY, CDR2 SVGAGI. The CDR3 DNA sequence: TGTGCCAGCAGTTACTCGACTCCATTCGTGAGCAATCAGCCCCAGCATTTT. Amino acid sequence: CASSYSTPFVSNQPQHF.

This clonotype was seen a few times. V is TRBV9 and J is TRBJ2-7; maybe TRBD1 (5 bases). Deletions cut 0 bases from V and 3 bases from J, with 10 bases between. Germline loops: CDR1 SGDLS, CDR2 YYNGEE. The CDR3 covers 14 residues. The CDR3 DNA reads as TGTGCCAGCAGCGTAGAGCCAGGGCTCTACGAGCAGTACTTC. Translating it yields CASSVEPGLYEQYF.

This clonotype has ten or more counts. J is TRBJ1-1 and V is TRBV6-6, with D possibly TRBD1 on 5 matching bases. V lost 5 bases, J lost 5 bases, and 12 bases lay in between. CDR3 size: 13 residues. Germline lookup yields CDR1 MNHNY and CDR2 SVGAGI (reference sequence). The CDR3 loop is CASSAREGTEAFF. CDR3 DNA sequence: TGTGCCAGCAGTGCCAGGGAGGGGACTGAAGCTTTCTTT.

The chain joins TRBV28 to TRBJ2-4; D might be TRBD1 (6 bases). The CDR3 covers 15 residues. The germline gives CDR1 MDHEN, CDR2 SYDVKM. V lost 5 bases to trimming and J lost 1 base, with 12 bases between them. The CDR3 loop reads CASSATGSAKNIQYF. CDR3 sequence (DNA): TGTGCCAGCAGTGCTACAGGGTCGGCCAAAAACATTCAGTACTTC.

This clonotype was seen a few times. The chain has TRBV12-3 or TRBV12-4 and TRBJ2-3; D not resolved. Trimming removed 3 bases from V and 4 bases from J, with 11 bases in between. The CDR3 runs 14 residues. In nucleotides, the CDR3 is TGTGCCAGCAGTTTGGATAGCTCTGCAGATACGCAGTATTTT. Encoded protein: CASSLDSSADTQYF.

CDR3 protein: CASSLVSANTGELFF. In DNA, the CDR3 is TGCGCCAGCAGCTTGGTTAGCGCGAACACCGGGGAGCTGTTTTTT. The chain employs TRBV5-1 and TRBJ2-2; TRBD2 might be the D (5 bases). The CDR3 has 15 residues. Germline V gives CDR1 SGHRS, CDR2 YFSETQ. V was clipped by 0 bases and J by 0 bases, with 6 bases between them.

The chain has TRBV11-2 and TRBJ1-4; D might be TRBD1 (5 bases). The CDR3 totals 14 residues. Trimming cost V 5 bases and J 3 bases, with 10 bases left between them. Germline assignment: CDR1 SGHAT and CDR2 FQNNGV. Here the CDR3 DNA reads TGTGCCAGCAGCGACTGGGGACCTAATGAAAAACTGTTTTTT. This sequence encodes CASSDWGPNEKLFF.

This clonotype has a handful of counts. The chain carries TRBV20-1 and TRBJ2-1; the D is unclear. Germline CDR1 reads DFQATT; CDR2 reads SNEGSKA (reference sequence). V lost 6 bases and J 3 bases, leaving 18 bases between the germline ends. CDR3 length: 15 amino acids. The CDR3 is CSAPRTAGFYNEQFF. For the CDR3, the DNA is TGCAGTGCCCCACGGACCGCCGGATTCTACAATGAGCAGTTCTTC.

This clonotype was seen a handful of times. The chain recombines TRBV20-1 with TRBJ1-1; TRBD1 agrees at 9 bases. The CDR3 has 13 residues. With V trimmed by 7 bases and J by 5 bases, 8 bases remained unmatched. Germline CDR1 reads DFQATT; CDR2 reads SNEGSKA (reference sequence). Written as DNA, the CDR3 is TGCAGTGTTCGGACAGGGGAGAGAACTGAAGCTTTCTTT. This translates into CSVRTGERTEAFF.

This clonotype showed up just a few times. The chain combines TRBV5-1 with TRBJ2-7; the match to TRBD1 covers 9 bases. Germline lookup yields CDR1 SGHRS and CDR2 YFSETQ. There are 15 residues in the CDR3. Trimming cost V 4 bases and J 5 bases; bases outside gene matches: 10. CDR3 protein: CASSIPGTGNHEQYF. Here the CDR3 DNA reads TGCGCCAGCAGCATCCCCGGGACAGGGAACCACGAGCAGTACTTC. The full variable domain, its missing parts supplied by reference TRBV5-1 and TRBJ2-7, is KAGVTQTPRYLIKTRGQQVTLSCSPISGHRSVSWYQQTPGQGLQFLFEYFSETQRNKGNFPGRFSGRQFSNSRSEMNVSTLELGDSALYLCASSIPGTGNHEQYFGPGTRLTVT.

The chain joins TRBV24-1 to TRBJ1-1; 11 bases agree with TRBD1. The CDR3 has 16 amino acids. Germline assignment: CDR1 KGHDR and CDR2 SFDVKD. The ends lost 6 bases at V and 0 bases at J; junction bases unmatched: 5. CDR3 protein: CATSLRTGGMNTEAFF. In DNA form, the CDR3 reads TGTGCCACCAGTCTTAGGACAGGGGGCATGAACACTGAAGCTTTCTTT.

This chain joins TRBV7-3 and TRBJ2-1; D ambiguous. V was clipped by 6 bases and J by 9 bases, with 9 bases between them. CDR3 length equals 11 residues. CDR1 is SGHTA, CDR2 FQGTGA, per germline. The CDR3 loop is CASSNFGEQFF. The CDR3 region has the DNA TGTGCCAGCAGTAATTTCGGTGAGCAGTTCTTC.

This clonotype showed up many times. The V gene is TRBV7-2, the J gene TRBJ2-7; D is possibly TRBD1 or TRBD2 (5 bases each). Per germline, CDR1 SGHTA and CDR2 FQGNSA. V lost 8 bases, J lost 2 bases, and 13 bases lay in between. The CDR3 loop spans 13 amino acids. The CDR3 spells CASGGKRTYEQYF. CDR3 in DNA: TGTGCCAGCGGGGGAAAACGAACCTACGAGCAGTACTTC.